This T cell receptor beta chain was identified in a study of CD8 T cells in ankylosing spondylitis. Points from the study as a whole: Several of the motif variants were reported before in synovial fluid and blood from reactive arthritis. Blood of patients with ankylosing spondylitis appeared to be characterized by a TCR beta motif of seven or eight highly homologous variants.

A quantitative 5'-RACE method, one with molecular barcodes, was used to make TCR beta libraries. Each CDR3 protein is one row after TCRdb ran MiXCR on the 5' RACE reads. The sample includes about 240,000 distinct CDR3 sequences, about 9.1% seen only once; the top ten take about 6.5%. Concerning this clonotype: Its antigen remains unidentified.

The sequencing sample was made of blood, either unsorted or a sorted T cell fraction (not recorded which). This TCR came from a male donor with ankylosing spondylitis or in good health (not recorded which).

CDR3 nucleotide sequence: TGCAGTGCTAGAGATCGGTGGGAAAACAATGAGCAGTTCTTC. Protein sequence: CSARDRWENNEQFF. The chain couples TRBV20-1 to TRBJ2-1; D gene ambiguous. The CDR3 is made up of 14 amino acids. The V gene's germline CDR1 is DFQATT and CDR2 SNEGSKA (reference sequence). The V and J ends lost 0 bases and 5 bases respectively, with 11 bases between them.